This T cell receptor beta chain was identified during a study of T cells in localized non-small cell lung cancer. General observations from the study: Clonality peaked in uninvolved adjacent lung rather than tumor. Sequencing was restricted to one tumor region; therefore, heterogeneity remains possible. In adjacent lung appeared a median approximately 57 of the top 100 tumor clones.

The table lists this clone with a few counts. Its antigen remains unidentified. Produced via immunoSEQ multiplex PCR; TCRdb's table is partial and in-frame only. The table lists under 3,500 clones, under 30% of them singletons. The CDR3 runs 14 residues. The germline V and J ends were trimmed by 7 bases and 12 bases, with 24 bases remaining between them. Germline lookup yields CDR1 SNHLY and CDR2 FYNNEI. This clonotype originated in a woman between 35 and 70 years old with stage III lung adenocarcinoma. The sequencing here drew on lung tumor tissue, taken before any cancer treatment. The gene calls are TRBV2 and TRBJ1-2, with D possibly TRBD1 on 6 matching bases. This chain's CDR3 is CASKEQGPSGDNTF. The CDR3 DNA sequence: TGTGCCAGCAAGGAACAGGGACCTTCAGGTGATAACACCTTC.